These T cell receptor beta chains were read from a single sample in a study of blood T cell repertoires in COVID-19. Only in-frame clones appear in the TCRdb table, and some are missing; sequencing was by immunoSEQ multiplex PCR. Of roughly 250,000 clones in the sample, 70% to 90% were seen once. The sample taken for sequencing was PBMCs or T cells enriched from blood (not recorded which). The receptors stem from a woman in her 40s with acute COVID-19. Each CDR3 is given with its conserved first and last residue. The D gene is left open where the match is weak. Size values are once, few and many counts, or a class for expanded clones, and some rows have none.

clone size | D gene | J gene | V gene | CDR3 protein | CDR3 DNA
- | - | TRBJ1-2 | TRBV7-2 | CASSNHSVGRAHYGYTF | TGTGCCAGCAGCAACCATTCGGTCGGCAGGGCCCACTATGGCTACACCTTC
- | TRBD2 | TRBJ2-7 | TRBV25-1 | CASSDSGSYEQYF | TGTGCCAGCAGTGATAGCGGGTCCTACGAGCAGTACTTC
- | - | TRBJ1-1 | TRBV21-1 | CASSKLRDRGLTEAFF | TGTGCCAGCAGCAAACTCCGGGACAGGGGGCTGACTGAAGCTTTCTTT
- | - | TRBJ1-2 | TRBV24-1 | CATSERTANYGYTF | TGTGCCACCAGCGAGCGGACAGCCAACTATGGCTACACCTTC
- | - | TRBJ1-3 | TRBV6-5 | CASTRLVGGNTIYF | TGTGCCAGCACGCGATTGGTGGGCGGAAACACCATATATTTT
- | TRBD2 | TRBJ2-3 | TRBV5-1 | CASSPPSGGTDTQYF | TGCGCCAGCAGCCCACCTAGCGGGGGCACAGATACGCAGTATTTT
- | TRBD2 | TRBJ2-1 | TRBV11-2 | CASSLVRGRYNEQFF | TGTGCCAGCAGCTTAGTGCGCGGGAGATACAATGAGCAGTTCTTC
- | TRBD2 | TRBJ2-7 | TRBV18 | CASSPSGRANEQYF | TGTGCCAGCTCACCGAGCGGGAGGGCCAACGAGCAGTACTTC
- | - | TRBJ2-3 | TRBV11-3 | CASSLGGHSTDTQYF | TGTGCCAGCAGCTTAGGGGGACATTCCACAGATACGCAGTATTTT
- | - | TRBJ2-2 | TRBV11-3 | CASSLESEDGELFF | TGTGCCAGCAGCTTAGAATCGGAGGACGGGGAGCTGTTTTTT
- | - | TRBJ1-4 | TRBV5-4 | CASSQGNLGNNEKLFF | TGTGCCAGCAGCCAAGGGAACCTCGGGAATAATGAAAAACTGTTTTTT
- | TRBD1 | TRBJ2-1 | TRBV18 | CASSSAPGQASDGQFF | TGTGCCAGCTCATCCGCCCCGGGACAGGCTAGCGACGGGCAGTTCTTC
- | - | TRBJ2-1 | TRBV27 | CASRVGSIYNEQFF | TGTGCCAGCAGAGTTGGTAGCATCTACAATGAGCAGTTCTTC
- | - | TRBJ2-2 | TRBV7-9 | CASSAGANTGELFF | TGTGCCAGCAGCGCAGGGGCGAACACCGGGGAGCTGTTTTTT
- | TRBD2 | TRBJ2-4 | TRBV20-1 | CSASLAGVFGNIQYF | TGCAGTGCTAGTCTAGCGGGAGTTTTTGGAAACATTCAGTACTTC
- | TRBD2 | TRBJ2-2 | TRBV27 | CASSQSGVNTGELFF | TGTGCCAGCAGTCAGAGCGGGGTGAACACCGGGGAGCTGTTTTTT
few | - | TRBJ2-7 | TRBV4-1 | CASSQDRGYEQYF | TGCGCCAGCAGCCAAGATCGGGGGTACGAGCAGTACTTC
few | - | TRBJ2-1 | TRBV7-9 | CASSQTNQNEQFF | TGTGCCAGCAGCCAAACGAACCAGAATGAGCAGTTCTTC
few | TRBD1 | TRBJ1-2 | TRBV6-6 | CAISGTGDSGYTF | TGTGCCATATCCGGGACAGGGGACTCTGGCTACACCTTC
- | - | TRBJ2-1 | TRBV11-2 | CASSLSSDSYNEQFF | TGTGCCAGCAGCTTATCTAGCGACTCCTACAATGAGCAGTTCTTC
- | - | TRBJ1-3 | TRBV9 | CASSATGSGNTIYF | TGTGCCAGCAGCGCCACAGGGTCTGGAAACACCATATATTTT
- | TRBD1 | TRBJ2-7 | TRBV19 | CASSVTGVYEQYF | TGTGCCAGTAGTGTGACAGGGGTATACGAGCAGTACTTC
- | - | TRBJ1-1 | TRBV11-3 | CASSFWGVRRGNTEAFF | TGTGCCAGCAGCTTCTGGGGGGTCCGGCGGGGTAACACTGAAGCTTTCTTT
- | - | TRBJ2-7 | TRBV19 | CASSISGTPFSYEQYF | TGTGCCAGTAGTATAAGTGGGACACCTTTCTCCTACGAGCAGTACTTC
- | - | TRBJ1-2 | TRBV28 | CASTPGGGYGYTF | TGTGCCAGCACCCCGGGGGGGGGATATGGCTACACCTTC
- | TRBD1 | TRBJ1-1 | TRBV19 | CASRLNRDREAEAFF | TGTGCCAGTAGGCTAAACCGGGACAGGGAGGCTGAAGCTTTCTTT
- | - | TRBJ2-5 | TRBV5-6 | CASSLTGQTQYF | TGTGCCAGCAGCTTAACAGGGCAGACCCAGTACTTC
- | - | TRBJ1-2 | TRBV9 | CASSVAERVPPPSF | TGTGCCAGCAGCGTAGCTGAACGGGTTCCTCCTCCCTCCTTC
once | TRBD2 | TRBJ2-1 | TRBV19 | CASSMREGLLNEQFF | TGTGCCAGTAGTATGCGGGAGGGCCTCCTCAATGAGCAGTTCTTC
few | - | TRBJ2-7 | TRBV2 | CASRATPYEQYF | TGTGCCAGCAGGGCCACCCCCTACGAGCAGTACTTC
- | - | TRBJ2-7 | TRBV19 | CASSADSYSYEQYF | TGTGCCAGTAGTGCCGACAGTTACTCCTACGAGCAGTACTTC
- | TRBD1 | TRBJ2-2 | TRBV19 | CASSISVRGTGELFF | TGTGCCAGTAGTATAAGTGTCAGGGGGACCGGGGAGCTGTTTTTT
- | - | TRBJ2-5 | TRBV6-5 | CASSSWEQETQYF | TGTGCCAGCAGTTCGTGGGAGCAAGAGACCCAGTACTTC
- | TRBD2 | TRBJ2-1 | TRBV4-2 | CASTPEREVMNEQFF | TGTGCCAGCACCCCAGAGCGGGAGGTGATGAATGAGCAGTTCTTC
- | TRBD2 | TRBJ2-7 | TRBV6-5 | CASSYLAGGTYEQYF | TGTGCCAGCAGTTACCTAGCGGGAGGCACCTACGAGCAGTACTTC
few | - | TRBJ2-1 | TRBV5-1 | CASSNTGKPNNEQFF | TGCGCCAGCAGCAATACAGGGAAACCGAACAATGAGCAGTTCTTC
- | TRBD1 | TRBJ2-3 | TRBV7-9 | CASSNDRADTQYF | TGTGCCAGCAGCAACGACAGGGCGGATACGCAGTATTTT
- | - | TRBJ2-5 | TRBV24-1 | CATKEAEGTQYF | TGTGCCACAAAGGAGGCAGAGGGGACCCAGTACTTC
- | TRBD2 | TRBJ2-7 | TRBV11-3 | CASSLDPSGRYF | TGTGCCAGCAGCTTAGACCCTAGCGGGAGGTACTTC
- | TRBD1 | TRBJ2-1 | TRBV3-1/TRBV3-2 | CASSQDSGQGLEQFF | TGTGCCAGCAGCCAAGATTCGGGACAGGGTCTTGAGCAGTTCTTC
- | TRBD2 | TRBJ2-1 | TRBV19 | CASGRGSGIYNEQFF | TGTGCCAGTGGGCGGGGTAGCGGGATCTACAATGAGCAGTTCTTC
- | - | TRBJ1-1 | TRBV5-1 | CANQGLPNTEAFF | TGCGCCAACCAGGGACTGCCGAACACTGAAGCTTTCTTT
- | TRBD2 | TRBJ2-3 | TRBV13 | CASSPPGLAADTQYF | TGTGCCAGCAGCCCTCCGGGACTAGCCGCTGATACGCAGTATTTT
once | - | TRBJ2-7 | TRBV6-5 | CASRDSYEQYF | TGTGCCAGCAGAGACAGCTACGAGCAGTACTTC